A selection of T cell receptor beta chains follows, all from one sample in a study of blood T cell repertoires in COVID-19. The data were produced by immunoSEQ multiplex PCR, yet TCRdb's version contains in-frame clones alone and is incomplete. This sample carries roughly 700,000 clones, 70% to 90% of them seen once, and the ten largest clones take roughly 0.26%. The sequencing sample was made of peripheral blood. The receptors stem from a woman between 18 and 30 years old with acute or convalescent COVID-19. Each CDR3 is given with its conserved first and last residue. Fields, in order: clone size, V gene, J gene, CDR3 protein. A clone size is listed for some rows: how often the clone was seen (once, few, many), or a class if it is expanded.

abundance: NA; v_gene: TRBV29-1; j_gene: TRBJ1-2; CDR3aa: CSDVLRDNYGYTF
abundance: NA; v_gene: TRBV3-1/TRBV3-2; j_gene: TRBJ1-1; CDR3aa: CASTGAAEATEAFF
abundance: NA; v_gene: TRBV7-2; j_gene: TRBJ2-3; CDR3aa: CASSLMNSNPWADTQYF
abundance: NA; v_gene: TRBV29-1; j_gene: TRBJ1-1; CDR3aa: CSVGREKVTEAFF
abundance: NA; v_gene: TRBV6-5; j_gene: TRBJ1-3; CDR3aa: CASSYGEAGNTIYF
abundance: NA; v_gene: TRBV3-1/TRBV3-2; j_gene: TRBJ1-1; CDR3aa: CASSRGGNTEAFF
abundance: NA; v_gene: TRBV15; j_gene: TRBJ1-5; CDR3aa: CATSRAVKRYQPQHF
abundance: NA; v_gene: TRBV7-2; j_gene: TRBJ1-6; CDR3aa: CASGERGAPLHF
abundance: NA; v_gene: TRBV27; j_gene: TRBJ2-1; CDR3aa: CASSSDTGGNEQFF
abundance: NA; v_gene: TRBV19; j_gene: TRBJ2-1; CDR3aa: CASRWGLAGYNEQFF
abundance: NA; v_gene: TRBV27; j_gene: TRBJ2-2; CDR3aa: CASSRDRGSGELFF
abundance: NA; v_gene: TRBV6-5; j_gene: TRBJ1-3; CDR3aa: CASCKLFFSGNTIYF
abundance: NA; v_gene: TRBV24-1; j_gene: TRBJ1-5; CDR3aa: CATSQGIANQPQHF
abundance: NA; v_gene: TRBV5-1; j_gene: TRBJ2-7; CDR3aa: CASSWTAGSQGYEQYF
abundance: NA; v_gene: TRBV12-3/TRBV12-4; j_gene: TRBJ1-5; CDR3aa: CASSLEKQPQHF
abundance: NA; v_gene: TRBV7-3; j_gene: TRBJ2-3; CDR3aa: CASSPLGGPPITDTQYF
abundance: NA; v_gene: TRBV19; j_gene: TRBJ1-2; CDR3aa: CASTPPGTVKKWGGYTF
abundance: NA; v_gene: TRBV7-2; j_gene: TRBJ1-6; CDR3aa: CASSLGQGEYAPLHF
abundance: NA; v_gene: TRBV6-5; j_gene: TRBJ1-1; CDR3aa: CASIPSPGGTGEAFF
abundance: NA; v_gene: TRBV7-9; j_gene: TRBJ1-3; CDR3aa: CASNPGGRDSGNTIYF
abundance: NA; v_gene: TRBV30; j_gene: TRBJ1-1; CDR3aa: CAWVSEGMNTEAFF
abundance: NA; v_gene: TRBV2; j_gene: TRBJ1-1; CDR3aa: CASRRPNTEAFF
abundance: NA; v_gene: TRBV7-9; j_gene: TRBJ1-2; CDR3aa: CASSTSGFGYGYTF
abundance: NA; v_gene: TRBV25-1; j_gene: TRBJ2-5; CDR3aa: CASSEYRSGQETQYF
abundance: NA; v_gene: TRBV7-2; j_gene: TRBJ2-1; CDR3aa: CASSLTRGNEQFF
abundance: NA; v_gene: TRBV28; j_gene: TRBJ2-2; CDR3aa: CASSFPGVNTGELFF
abundance: NA; v_gene: TRBV5-1; j_gene: TRBJ2-5; CDR3aa: CASSPLALGETQYF
abundance: NA; v_gene: TRBV5-1; j_gene: TRBJ1-1; CDR3aa: CASSPMGRDRGRNTEAFF
abundance: NA; v_gene: TRBV4-1; j_gene: TRBJ2-7; CDR3aa: CASSQAMGGTHYEQYF
abundance: once; v_gene: TRBV4-3; j_gene: TRBJ1-3; CDR3aa: CASSQGPGYGNTIYF
abundance: NA; v_gene: TRBV4-1; j_gene: TRBJ2-7; CDR3aa: CASSQDLGGTSVSYEQYF
abundance: NA; v_gene: TRBV24-1; j_gene: TRBJ2-3; CDR3aa: CATSFGKGGPDTQYF
abundance: NA; v_gene: TRBV12-5; j_gene: TRBJ1-6; CDR3aa: CASGDGQGGSPLHF
abundance: NA; v_gene: TRBV5-1; j_gene: TRBJ2-7; CDR3aa: CASSLGQNYEQYF
abundance: NA; v_gene: TRBV4-2; j_gene: TRBJ2-3; CDR3aa: CASSQEGQVFTDTQYF
abundance: NA; v_gene: TRBV7-6; j_gene: TRBJ1-1; CDR3aa: CASSLGYRTGEVRNTEAFF
abundance: NA; v_gene: TRBV5-6; j_gene: TRBJ2-7; CDR3aa: CASSFWQINYEQYF
abundance: NA; v_gene: TRBV3-1/TRBV3-2; j_gene: TRBJ2-1; CDR3aa: CASSPTSGSYNEQFF
abundance: NA; v_gene: TRBV3-1/TRBV3-2; j_gene: TRBJ1-6; CDR3aa: CASSLRGGASPLHF
abundance: NA; v_gene: TRBV6-2/TRBV6-3; j_gene: TRBJ2-1; CDR3aa: CASNPIEGASSPWAYNEQFF
abundance: NA; v_gene: TRBV7-9; j_gene: TRBJ1-4; CDR3aa: CASSPGQPTNEKLFF
abundance: once; v_gene: TRBV9; j_gene: TRBJ2-2; CDR3aa: CASSPWTGPGELFF
abundance: NA; v_gene: TRBV29-1; j_gene: TRBJ1-6; CDR3aa: CSARMTGSSYNSPLHF
abundance: NA; v_gene: TRBV14; j_gene: TRBJ2-2; CDR3aa: CASSPLAVLGELFF
abundance: NA; v_gene: TRBV18; j_gene: TRBJ1-2; CDR3aa: CASSPAANYGYTF
abundance: once; v_gene: TRBV27; j_gene: TRBJ1-5; CDR3aa: CASSGTQWQPQHF
abundance: NA; v_gene: TRBV12-3/TRBV12-4; j_gene: TRBJ1-5; CDR3aa: CASNPGQGLTQHF
abundance: NA; v_gene: TRBV11-2; j_gene: TRBJ2-3; CDR3aa: CASSLLAGATDTQYF
abundance: NA; v_gene: TRBV6-4; j_gene: TRBJ1-6; CDR3aa: CASRAGDGSPLHF
abundance: once; v_gene: TRBV7-9; j_gene: TRBJ2-7; CDR3aa: CASSLPVLAGAVYEQYF